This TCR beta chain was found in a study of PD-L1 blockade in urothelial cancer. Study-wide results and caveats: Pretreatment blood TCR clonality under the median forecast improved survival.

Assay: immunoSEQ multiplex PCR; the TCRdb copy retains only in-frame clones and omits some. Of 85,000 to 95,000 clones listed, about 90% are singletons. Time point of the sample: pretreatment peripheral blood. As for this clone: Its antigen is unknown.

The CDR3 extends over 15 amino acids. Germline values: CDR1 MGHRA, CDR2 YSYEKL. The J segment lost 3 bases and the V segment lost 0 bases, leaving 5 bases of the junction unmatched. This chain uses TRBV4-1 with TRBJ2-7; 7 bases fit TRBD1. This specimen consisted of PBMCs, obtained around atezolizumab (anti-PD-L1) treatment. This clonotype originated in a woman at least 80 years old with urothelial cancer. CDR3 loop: CASSQELGQYYEQYF. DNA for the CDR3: TGCGCCAGCAGCCAAGAACTGGGACAGTACTACGAGCAGTACTTC.